A single T cell receptor (beta chain) is shown here with its context. This specimen belongs to a study of identical twins. V was clipped by 4 bases and J by 9 bases; unmatched bases: 9. The CDR3 is made up of 14 amino acids. Germline CDR1 SGHRS, CDR2 YFSETQ. MiXCR was run by TCRdb on the 5' RACE reads, yielding one entry per CDR3 protein. The sample has about 470,000 distinct CDR3 sequences, 20% to 30% seen once. The sample was also reused in another study, on T cells expressing NK-cell markers. That paper adds: Similarly, these clonotypes led the CD3+CD56-NKG2C+ fraction as well in several donors.

Sequenced input: CD4+ T cells sorted from blood. The V and J genes are TRBV5-1 and TRBJ2-3, with 9 bases lining up with TRBD1. The sequence came from a woman aged 18-35 years in good health. The CDR3 loop is CASSLGRQGDTQYF. CDR3 nucleotide sequence: TGCGCCAGCAGCCTAGGCCGACAGGGGGACACGCAGTATTTT.